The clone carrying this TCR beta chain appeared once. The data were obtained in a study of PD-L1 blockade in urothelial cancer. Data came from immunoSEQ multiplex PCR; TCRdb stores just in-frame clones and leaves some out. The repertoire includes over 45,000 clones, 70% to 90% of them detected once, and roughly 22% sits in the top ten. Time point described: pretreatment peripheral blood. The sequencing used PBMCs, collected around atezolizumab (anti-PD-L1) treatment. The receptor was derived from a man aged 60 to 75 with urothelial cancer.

CDR3 residues: CASSDQGTNEKLFF. The DNA for the CDR3 is TGTGCCAGCAGTGATCAGGGGACTAATGAAAAACTGTTTTTT. J is TRBJ1-4 and V is TRBV25-1, with D tentatively TRBD1 (6 bases). V was shortened by 3 bases and J by 2 bases, with 7 bases between the two germline ends. This CDR3 region has 14 residues. Per the germline V gene, CDR1 is MGHDK and CDR2 is SYGVNS.